A selection of T cell receptor beta chains follows, all from one sample in a study of cytomegalovirus exposure and HLA in healthy donors. Sequencing used immunoSEQ multiplex PCR; TCRdb keeps in-frame clones, though not all of them. The data show roughly 68,000 clones, roughly 96% seen once. The sequencing sample was made of PBMCs. These TCRs come from a young man in good health and CMV-seronegative. CDR3s include the opening cysteine and the closing phenylalanine or tryptophan. The order of the fields is clone size, V gene, J gene, CDR3 protein. Size is omitted from some rows. Given values are once, few, many or a class for expanded clones.

clone size: .
V gene: TRBV10-2
J gene: TRBJ1-1
CDR3 protein: CASSVHRGGTEAFF

clone size: .
V gene: TRBV4-1
J gene: TRBJ2-5
CDR3 protein: CASSQFQGTYEETQYF

clone size: .
V gene: TRBV28
J gene: TRBJ2-7
CDR3 protein: CASSFEGDRGSEQYF

clone size: .
V gene: TRBV6-4
J gene: TRBJ1-1
CDR3 protein: CASSEFGGATEAFF

clone size: .
V gene: TRBV6-1
J gene: TRBJ2-2
CDR3 protein: CATVVAEGTGELFF

clone size: .
V gene: TRBV7-6
J gene: TRBJ2-1
CDR3 protein: CASSLTGGFLDEQFF

clone size: .
V gene: TRBV6-1
J gene: TRBJ2-7
CDR3 protein: CASRHTPYEQYF

clone size: .
V gene: TRBV9
J gene: TRBJ1-4
CDR3 protein: CASSATGTEKLFF

clone size: .
V gene: TRBV7-9
J gene: TRBJ2-7
CDR3 protein: CASSRTGDYEQYF

clone size: .
V gene: TRBV10-3
J gene: TRBJ2-5
CDR3 protein: CAISERGGKQETQYF

clone size: .
V gene: TRBV5-1
J gene: TRBJ2-5
CDR3 protein: CASSLGEIRETQYF

clone size: once
V gene: TRBV6-5
J gene: TRBJ2-1
CDR3 protein: CASSYNGRVGFNEQFF

clone size: .
V gene: TRBV4-2
J gene: TRBJ1-1
CDR3 protein: CASSQDGGLMNTEAFF

clone size: .
V gene: TRBV6-5
J gene: TRBJ2-5
CDR3 protein: CASSYGLGGKTQYF

clone size: .
V gene: TRBV7-6
J gene: TRBJ1-1
CDR3 protein: CASSIGAPNTEAFF

clone size: .
V gene: TRBV7-2
J gene: TRBJ2-5
CDR3 protein: CASSRQGQETQYF

clone size: .
V gene: TRBV7-2
J gene: TRBJ2-7
CDR3 protein: CASSFSYEQYF

clone size: .
V gene: TRBV27
J gene: TRBJ2-4
CDR3 protein: CASSLIAGLAKNIQYF

clone size: .
V gene: TRBV6-5
J gene: TRBJ2-2
CDR3 protein: CASSYRGQGIGELFF

clone size: .
V gene: TRBV6-5
J gene: TRBJ2-7
CDR3 protein: CASSYSGTAGTYEQYF

clone size: once
V gene: TRBV7-9
J gene: TRBJ1-2
CDR3 protein: CASSLTISGDGYTF

clone size: .
V gene: TRBV7-2
J gene: TRBJ1-1
CDR3 protein: CASSVPPGQTNTEAFF

clone size: once
V gene: TRBV5-1
J gene: TRBJ2-1
CDR3 protein: CATGTSGLDEQFF

clone size: .
V gene: TRBV4-1
J gene: TRBJ2-7
CDR3 protein: CASSQPGQGTYEQYF

clone size: .
V gene: TRBV11-2
J gene: TRBJ2-7
CDR3 protein: CASSSTTYEQYF

clone size: once
V gene: TRBV19
J gene: TRBJ1-2
CDR3 protein: CASTLGTVTYTF

clone size: .
V gene: TRBV5-4
J gene: TRBJ1-3
CDR3 protein: CASSPPPGASDTIYF

clone size: once
V gene: TRBV6-4
J gene: TRBJ1-6
CDR3 protein: CASSPGENSPLHF

clone size: .
V gene: TRBV9
J gene: TRBJ1-2
CDR3 protein: CASSVGGDRFYGYTF

clone size: .
V gene: TRBV19
J gene: TRBJ2-3
CDR3 protein: CAGTFRAHGTQYF

clone size: .
V gene: TRBV11-2
J gene: TRBJ1-4
CDR3 protein: CASSSATGPRGEKLFF

clone size: once
V gene: TRBV27
J gene: TRBJ2-7
CDR3 protein: CASRGGEYEQYF

clone size: .
V gene: TRBV13
J gene: TRBJ2-7
CDR3 protein: CASSPRQGSNNEQYF

clone size: .
V gene: TRBV7-2
J gene: TRBJ2-5
CDR3 protein: CASSSFGISETQYF

clone size: .
V gene: TRBV28
J gene: TRBJ1-4
CDR3 protein: CASSLYPGSSEKLFF

clone size: .
V gene: TRBV18
J gene: TRBJ2-2
CDR3 protein: CASSPSRNTGELFF

clone size: .
V gene: TRBV2
J gene: TRBJ1-1
CDR3 protein: CASSANRGNTEAFF